The 20 T cell receptor beta chains presented below share a single source sample, sequenced in a study of OX40 agonist ivuxolimab in advanced cancers. Libraries were prepared by immunoSEQ multiplex PCR; TCRdb keeps only in-frame clonotypes and omits some of them. This table holds over 30,000 clones, around 82% found once. This specimen consisted of CD4+ or CD8+ T cells sorted from blood, obtained in a trial of the OX40 agonist ivuxolimab. Receptor source: an adult with an advanced solid tumor such as melanoma, head and neck, liver or kidney cancer.

The genes are TRBV5-4 and TRBJ2-1, with 8 bases fitting TRBD1. The CDR3 totals 14 residues. Germline V gene data show CDR1 as SGHNT and CDR2 as YYREEE (reference sequence). V gave up 7 bases and J gave up 6 bases; unmatched junction bases: 9. The CDR3 coding sequence is TGTGCCAGCGCTCAGGGGGCAGGTCGCAATGAGCAGTTCTTC. Translated, it gives CASAQGAGRNEQFF.

As for this clone: Other nucleotide sequences in the sample specify the same CDR3. This rearrangement joins TRBV4-2 to TRBJ2-2, with TRBD1 as a possible D gene (6 bases). CDR3 length: 16 residues. The V end lost 0 bases, the J end lost 2 bases, and 10 bases lay between the germline ends. CDR1 is LGHNA and CDR2 is YNFKEQ in the germline V gene. For the CDR3, the DNA is TGTGCCAGCAGCCAAGAAGTAGGGGGTAACACCGGGGAGCTGTTTTTT. This codes for CASSQEVGGNTGELFF.

V is TRBV7-9 and J is TRBJ1-3; D gene uncertain. The CDR3 has 13 residues. The germline CDR1 and CDR2 sequences are SEHNR and FQNEAQ (reference sequence). V was pared by 5 bases and J by 3 bases, with 8 bases between. The CDR3 spells CASSPRRGNTIYF. The CDR3 nucleotides are TGTGCCAGCAGCCCGAGGCGTGGAAACACCATATATTTT.

The chain couples TRBV2 to TRBJ2-3, with D perhaps matching TRBD1 or TRBD2 (5 bases each). The germline CDR1 and CDR2 sequences are SNHLY and FYNNEI. The germline V and J ends were trimmed by 1 base and 2 bases, with 7 bases remaining between them. The length of the CDR3 is 14 residues. The CDR3 coding sequence is TGTGCCAGCAGTGAAGGGGGGTTCACAGATACGCAGTATTTT. It yields the protein CASSEGGFTDTQYF.

This clone was recorded only once. This chain links TRBV18 with TRBJ2-3, with a tentative D call TRBD1 (5 bases). The CDR3 length is 15 residues. The germline V and J ends were trimmed by 5 bases and 2 bases, with 14 bases remaining between them. CDR1 is KGHSH and CDR2 is LQKENI in the germline V gene. The CDR3 spells CASSATAVVTDTQYF. The DNA for the CDR3 is TGTGCCAGCTCAGCGACAGCTGTGGTCACAGATACGCAGTATTTT.

The rearrangement joins TRBV7-2 to TRBJ2-1, with 15 nucleotides matching TRBD2. The CDR3 extends over 16 amino acids. With 2 bases clipped from V and 10 bases from J, the junction kept 6 bases outside the gene matches. The germline V gene encodes CDR1 SGHTA and CDR2 FQGNSA. CDR3 in DNA: TGTGCCAGCAGCTTACACGGGACTAGCGGGGGGCGGGAGCAGTTCTTC. Translating gives CASSLHGTSGGREQFF.

The chain has TRBV11-2 and TRBJ2-1; TRBD2 matches 7 bases. This CDR3 contains 13 residues. J lost 12 bases, V lost 1 base, and 6 bases had no gene match. The germline CDR1 and CDR2 sequences are SGHAT and FQNNGV. The CDR3 DNA reads TGTGCCAGCAGCTTAGCCGAGGGACTACCGCAGTTCTTC. Protein product: CASSLAEGLPQFF.

This rearrangement joins TRBV2 to TRBJ2-5; D unresolved. This CDR3 has 13 amino acids. V was clipped by 6 bases and J by 4 bases, with 12 bases between them. Germline V gene data show CDR1 as SNHLY and CDR2 as FYNNEI. Here the CDR3 reads CASRQRSLETQYF. The CDR3 DNA reads as TGTGCCAGCAGACAAAGGTCATTAGAGACCCAGTACTTC.

J is TRBJ1-2 and V is TRBV19, with 7 bases matching TRBD1. Germline V gene data show CDR1 as LNHDA and CDR2 as SQIVND (reference sequence). After removal of 8 bases from V and 4 bases from J, the junction contained 10 bases not matched to a gene. There are 14 residues in the CDR3. CDR3 in amino acids: CASSRDSGIYGYTF. CDR3 nucleotide sequence: TGTGCCAGTTCCCGGGACAGTGGGATCTATGGCTACACCTTC.

In its sample, this clone was seen once. The chain joins TRBV4-2 to TRBJ2-2; possibly TRBD1 for D (7 bases). V was trimmed by 0 bases and J by 7 bases, leaving 12 bases between them. CDR1 and CDR2 from the germline V gene are LGHNA and YNFKEQ. This CDR3 comprises 15 residues. The CDR3 region is CASSQDRGALGELFF. The CDR3, as DNA: TGTGCCAGCAGCCAAGACAGGGGGGCACTCGGGGAGCTGTTTTTT.

CDR3 region: CASSLRAREESPLHF. CDR3 DNA: TGTGCCAGCAGCTTACGCGCAAGGGAGGAATCACCCCTCCACTTT. The chain links TRBV7-2 to TRBJ1-6; D uncertain. Germline-derived CDR1 and CDR2 are SGHTA and FQGNSA. The CDR3 has 15 residues. Trimming left V 2 bases short and J 10 bases short, with 15 bases between.

The chain links TRBV7-2 to TRBJ2-1; D remains unclear. Germline loops: CDR1 SGHTA, CDR2 FQGNSA. V lost 3 bases and J lost 2, with 5 bases in between. The CDR3 length is 13 residues. CDR3 DNA: TGTGCCAGCAGCTTCGGCGCCTACAATGAGCAGTTCTTC. This encodes CASSFGAYNEQFF.

This clone came up once. The rearrangement uses TRBV5-1 and TRBJ2-3; 13 bases fit TRBD2. V lost 4 bases and J lost 5; bases outside the gene matches: 7. There are 16 residues in the CDR3. Per germline, CDR1 SGHRS and CDR2 YFSETQ. CDR3 region: CASSILAGGRGDTQYF. In nucleotides, the CDR3 is TGCGCCAGCAGCATACTAGCGGGGGGGCGAGGAGATACGCAGTATTTT.

The chain uses TRBV7-8 and TRBJ2-7; D ambiguous. CDR3 length: 12 residues. V lost 2 bases to trimming and J lost 3 bases, with 5 bases between them. The germline gives CDR1 SGHVS, CDR2 FQNEAQ. The CDR3 reads CASSLTRYEQYF. The CDR3 DNA is TGTGCCAGCAGCTTAACACGCTACGAGCAGTACTTC.

This chain uses TRBV2 with TRBJ2-2; D might be TRBD1 or TRBD2, each matching 7 bases. Trimming shortened V by 7 bases and J by 6 bases, and 27 bases separated the two germline ends. The CDR3 is 18 residues long. CDR1 SNHLY and CDR2 FYNNEI come from the germline V gene. CDR3 coding DNA: TGTGCCAGCACCAGTTCTTGGCAGGGGGGGGTATCTCCCGGGGAGCTGTTTTTT. Translation: CASTSSWQGGVSPGELFF.

The chain employs TRBV7-2 and TRBJ2-7; 13 bases are a match to TRBD2. V lost 1 base and J lost 2; bases outside the gene matches: 11. The length of the CDR3 is 19 residues. The V gene's germline CDR1 is SGHTA and CDR2 FQGNSA. As DNA, the CDR3 is TGTGCCAGCAGCTTAGGCTCGGGACTAGCGGGGCGACCGCCCTACGAGCAGTACTTC. Translated: CASSLGSGLAGRPPYEQYF.

This rearrangement joins TRBV30 to TRBJ2-1; D is uncertain. Trimming shortened V by 7 bases and J by 2 bases, and 21 bases separated the two germline ends. CDR3 length equals 16 residues. Germline V CDR1 and CDR2: GTSNPN, SVGIG (reference sequence). The CDR3 sequence: CASYPFRRTAYNEQFF. The CDR3 nucleotides read TGTGCCTCTTACCCTTTTCGCCGAACAGCCTACAATGAGCAGTTCTTC.

This chain uses TRBV6-6 with TRBJ1-2, with D tentatively TRBD1 (6 bases). V gave up 2 bases and J gave up 10 bases, with 11 bases separating them. Per germline, CDR1 MNHNY and CDR2 SVGAGI (reference sequence). The CDR3 contains 12 residues. CDR3 region: CASSYEDRHYTF. The CDR3 bases are TGTGCCAGCAGTTACGAAGACAGGCACTACACCTTC.

This chain links TRBV6-5 with TRBJ1-1; a possible D gene is TRBD1 (6 bases). The V and J ends lost 2 bases and 6 bases respectively, with 16 bases between them. The CDR3 length is 15 residues. CDR1 MNHEY and CDR2 SVGAGI come from the germline V gene. The CDR3: CASSYRQTGRAEAFF. The DNA of the CDR3 is TGTGCCAGCAGTTACCGGCAAACAGGGAGAGCTGAAGCTTTCTTT.

The rearrangement joins TRBV11-2 to TRBJ2-1, with D possibly being TRBD1 or TRBD2 (6 bases each). V shed 0 bases and J shed 1 base, with 22 bases lying between them. CDR3 size: 20 residues. Germline V gene sequence: CDR1 SGHAT, CDR2 FQNNGV. The CDR3 sequence: CASSLEIGRGALGSYNEQFF. The DNA for the CDR3 is TGTGCCAGCAGCTTAGAAATCGGTAGGGGGGCTTTGGGATCCTACAATGAGCAGTTCTTC.